The TCR beta chain described here comes from a study of CD8+ T cells in alopecia areata. The CDR3 length is 13 residues. V gave up 7 bases and J gave up 6 bases, with 16 bases separating them. Looked up from germline, CDR1 is MNHEY and CDR2 is SVGAGI. On this clone itself: No antigen is known for it.

General observations from the study: Within the top 100, expanded CD8+ clones significantly decreased with tofacitinib, as did scalp clonality.

This sample's treatment: oral pan-JAK inhibitor, 5-10 mg twice daily. Sequencing used cDNA as its template, made by extracting RNA and reverse transcribing it. The table came from immunoSEQ multiplex PCR; TCRdb's copy has only in-frame clones and leaves some out. The top ten hold 9.5% to 14% of the sample, which has about 180,000 clones, roughly 50% seen once. This clonotype originated in a human donor with alopecia areata. Sequenced here: CD8+ T cells sorted from blood, sampled at week 24, from a patient treated with tofacitinib. The chain employs TRBV6-5 and TRBJ2-7; D is undetermined. The CDR3 DNA is TGTGCCAGCACCATAACACTTACTGGCGAGCAGTACTTC. Protein sequence: CASTITLTGEQYF.